The 18 T cell receptor beta chains below all came from one sample that was sequenced in a study of T cells in Graves' hyperthyroidism and ophthalmopathy. Amplified regions were TCR beta CDR3 sequences from RNA transcripts. The TCR CDR3 first-round RT-PCR relied on the HTBI primer set. TCRdb fed the multiplex PCR reads into MiXCR, producing one record per CDR3 protein. The sample holds almost 500,000 distinct CDR3 sequences, 22% seen once. The sample taken for sequencing was blood. These receptors originate from a woman in her 70s with Graves' ophthalmopathy.

The CDR3 nucleotides are TGTGCCCCCTCCTGCCGGGACAGGGTAAACGAGCAGTACTTC. It translates to CAPSCRDRVNEQYF. The chain joins TRBV10-3 to TRBJ2-7; 9 bases fit TRBD1. Germline-derived CDR1 and CDR2 are ENHRY and SYGVKD. There are 14 residues in the CDR3. Unmatched junction bases numbered 13, after V lost 11 bases and J lost 5 bases.

This clonotype was seen only a few times. The rearrangement links TRBV7-3 to TRBJ1-1, with a possible D match to TRBD1 (6 bases). This CDR3 is built from 14 residues. The ends were cut back, 3 bases at V and 6 bases at J, with 14 bases in the middle. Germline loops: CDR1 SGHTA, CDR2 FQGTGA. The chain's CDR3 is CASSLGGQAAEAFF. CDR3 sequence (DNA): TGTGCCAGCAGCTTGGGGGGGCAGGCCGCTGAAGCTTTCTTT.

This clonotype was observed at least ten times. A read error may produce the germline difference seen at one junction end. The rearrangement joins TRBV7-2 to TRBJ2-5; 9 nucleotides match TRBD2. Germline-derived CDR1 and CDR2 are SGHTA and FQGNSA. The CDR3 sequence is 13 residues long. CDR3 sequence: CASSLAGLETQYF. The CDR3 nucleotides are TGTGCCAGCAGCCTAGCGGGACTGGAGACCCAGTACTTC.

The chain has TRBV19 and TRBJ1-6; 8 positions agree with TRBD1. The germline V gene encodes CDR1 LNHDA and CDR2 SQIVND (reference sequence). The length of the CDR3 is 17 residues. With 9 bases clipped from V and 7 bases from J, the junction kept 17 bases outside the gene matches. CDR3 in amino acids: CASHGTGVPPSNSPLHF. For the CDR3, the DNA is TGTGCCAGCCACGGGACAGGTGTCCCCCCGAGCAATTCACCCCTCCACTTT.

The chain joins TRBV12-3 or TRBV12-4 to TRBJ2-7; weak D call: TRBD2 (7 bases). Trimming shortened V by 3 bases and J by 2 bases, and 23 bases separated the two germline ends. The CDR3 sequence is 18 residues long. CDR3 bases: TGTGCCAGCAGTTTGGGCAGGGGCAAAACTAGCGACACCTACGAGCAGTACTTC. Protein sequence: CASSLGRGKTSDTYEQYF.

This clonotype was counted a single time. This chain joins TRBV19 and TRBJ2-3; a weak D match, TRBD1 (5 bases). V dropped 7 bases and J dropped 2 bases, with 19 bases sitting between them. CDR1 and CDR2 (germline): LNHDA, SQIVND (reference sequence). This CDR3 contains 16 residues. CDR3 in DNA: TGTGCCAGTACAGACAATAAGGGGTACCCCACAGATACGCAGTATTTT. It translates to CASTDNKGYPTDTQYF.

This clonotype showed up many times. The rearrangement joins TRBV20-1 to TRBJ2-1; D not resolved. There are 13 residues in the CDR3. Trimming took 4 bases from V and 0 from J, leaving 7 bases between them. Germline values: CDR1 DFQATT, CDR2 SNEGSKA (reference sequence). DNA for the CDR3: TGCAGTGCTATAGAGACCTCCTACAATGAGCAGTTCTTC. Translating gives CSAIETSYNEQFF.

V usage is TRBV7-9 and J usage is TRBJ2-1, with 8 bases aligning to TRBD1. The CDR3 runs to 15 residues. Germline loops: CDR1 SEHNR, CDR2 FQNEAQ (reference sequence). V dropped 4 bases and J dropped 7; count of bases not matched to a gene: 9. This chain's CDR3 is CASSSRGQGTNEQFF. CDR3 DNA: TGTGCCAGCAGCTCCAGAGGACAGGGTACTAATGAGCAGTTCTTC.

Many counts were recorded for this clonotype. This chain connects TRBV7-2 to TRBJ2-5, with 10 bases that match TRBD2. The CDR3 consists of 15 residues. Germline V gene data show CDR1 as SGHTA and CDR2 as FQGNSA. V trimming: 5 bases; J trimming: 5 bases; junction bases outside the gene matches: 8. The DNA of the CDR3 is TGTGCCAGCAGCGTTCACTCAGCGGGAGGGGAGACCCAGTACTTC. Translation: CASSVHSAGGETQYF.

The rearrangement uses TRBV9 and TRBJ1-3; TRBD1 is a possible D gene (5 bases). Per the germline V gene, CDR1 is SGDLS and CDR2 is YYNGEE. The CDR3 is 16 residues long. Trimming pared 0 bases from V and 4 bases from J, leaving 14 bases between. CDR3 coding DNA: TGTGCCAGCAGCGTAGAGGTGGGGCGTCGAGGAAACACCATATATTTT. Its translation: CASSVEVGRRGNTIYF.

This clonotype was seen many times. The rearrangement joins TRBV11-2 to TRBJ2-2; perhaps TRBD2 as D (5 bases). V was pared by 5 bases and J by 5 bases, with 18 bases between. Germline assignment: CDR1 SGHAT and CDR2 FQNNGV. The CDR3 has 16 amino acids. This CDR3 reads CASSRGLLGVTGELFF. CDR3 coding DNA: TGTGCCAGCAGCCGCGGACTCCTGGGAGTGACCGGGGAGCTGTTTTTT.

In this sample, this clonotype turned up a few times. The chain carries TRBV12-3 or TRBV12-4 and TRBJ2-7; TRBD2 matches 8 bases. This CDR3 has 16 residues. Losses at the gene ends were 1 base for V and 4 bases for J; bases not matched to a gene: 9. The CDR3 region is CASSLGLAGIFYEQYF. In nucleotides, the CDR3 is TGTGCCAGCAGTTTAGGATTAGCGGGAATTTTTTACGAGCAGTACTTC.

The chain links TRBV20-1 to TRBJ1-5, with D perhaps matching TRBD1 (6 bases). Trimming removed 6 bases at V and 7 bases at J, with 22 bases between. CDR3 length: 15 amino acids. Looked up from germline, CDR1 is DFQATT and CDR2 is SNEGSKA (reference sequence). CDR3: CSASGGQGIGQPQHF. As DNA, the CDR3 is TGCAGTGCCTCCGGAGGTCAGGGGATAGGGCAGCCCCAGCATTTT.

The chain carries TRBV20-1 and TRBJ2-1; 9 bases fit TRBD2. The J segment lost 5 bases and the V segment lost 3 bases, leaving 11 bases of the junction unmatched. The germline gives CDR1 DFQATT, CDR2 SNEGSKA (reference sequence). CDR3 length: 16 amino acids. The CDR3 region is CSASRGRTSANNEQFF. CDR3 DNA: TGCAGTGCTAGCAGGGGTCGGACTAGCGCTAACAATGAGCAGTTCTTC.

The V gene is TRBV6-1, the J gene TRBJ1-2; a weak D match, TRBD1 (5 bases). The CDR3 has 15 residues. V was pared by 5 bases and J by 2 bases, with 15 bases between. Germline V gene sequence: CDR1 MNHNS, CDR2 SASEGT. The CDR3 is CASSPSFRVNYGYTF. CDR3 sequence (DNA): TGTGCCAGCAGTCCCTCGTTCAGGGTCAACTATGGCTACACCTTC.

This clonotype was detected a few times. This sequence joins TRBV3-1 and TRBJ2-7; 7 bases line up with TRBD1. Germline trimming cut 0 bases from V and 1 base from J; bases unmatched to any gene: 3. Germline V gene sequence: CDR1 LGHDT, CDR2 YNNKEL (reference sequence). The CDR3 is 15 residues long. CDR3 in DNA: TGTGCCAGCAGCCAAGATTGGGGACAGTCCTACGAGCAGTACTTC. It codes for CASSQDWGQSYEQYF.

This clonotype showed up many times. The gene calls are TRBV7-8 and TRBJ1-1, with D tentatively TRBD1 (6 bases). V was trimmed by 6 bases and J by 4 bases, leaving 15 bases between them. This CDR3 is 14 amino acids long. Germline loops: CDR1 SGHVS, CDR2 FQNEAQ. The CDR3 region is CASSHSGGGTEAFF. The CDR3 DNA reads TGTGCCAGCAGTCATTCAGGAGGGGGCACTGAAGCTTTCTTT.

This clonotype was picked up a small number of times. This chain connects TRBV19 to TRBJ1-2; D not certain. V was cut by 3 bases and J by 3 bases, with 14 bases left in between. The CDR3 is 15 amino acids. Germline-derived CDR1 and CDR2 are LNHDA and SQIVND (reference sequence). The CDR3 reads CASSIVGSRYYGYTF. The CDR3 bases are TGTGCCAGTAGTATCGTGGGGTCACGCTACTATGGCTACACCTTC.